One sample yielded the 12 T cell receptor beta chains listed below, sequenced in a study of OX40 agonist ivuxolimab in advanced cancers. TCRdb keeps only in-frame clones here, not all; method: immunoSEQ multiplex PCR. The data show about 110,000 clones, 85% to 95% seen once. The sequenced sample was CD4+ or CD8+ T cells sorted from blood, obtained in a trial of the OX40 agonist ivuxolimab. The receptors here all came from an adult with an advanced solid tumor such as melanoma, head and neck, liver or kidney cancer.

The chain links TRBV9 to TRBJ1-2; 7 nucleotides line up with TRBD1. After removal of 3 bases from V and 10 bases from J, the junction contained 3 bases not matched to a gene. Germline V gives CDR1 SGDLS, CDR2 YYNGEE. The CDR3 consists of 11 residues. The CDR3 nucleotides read TGTGCCAGCAGCGCAACAGGGGACTACACCTTC. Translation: CASSATGDYTF.

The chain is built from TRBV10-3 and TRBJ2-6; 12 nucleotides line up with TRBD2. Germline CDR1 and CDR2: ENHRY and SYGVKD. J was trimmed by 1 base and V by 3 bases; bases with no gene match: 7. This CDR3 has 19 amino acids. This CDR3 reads CAISDPASGRGSGANVLTF. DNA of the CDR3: TGTGCCATCAGTGACCCCGCTAGCGGGAGGGGGTCTGGGGCCAACGTCCTGACTTTC.

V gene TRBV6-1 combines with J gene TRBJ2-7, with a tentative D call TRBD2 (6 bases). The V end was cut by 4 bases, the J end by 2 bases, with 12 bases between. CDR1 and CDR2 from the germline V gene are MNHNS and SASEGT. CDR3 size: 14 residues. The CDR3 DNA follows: TGTGCCAGCAGTGTCGATGGGAGGCCCTACGAGCAGTACTTC. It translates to CASSVDGRPYEQYF.

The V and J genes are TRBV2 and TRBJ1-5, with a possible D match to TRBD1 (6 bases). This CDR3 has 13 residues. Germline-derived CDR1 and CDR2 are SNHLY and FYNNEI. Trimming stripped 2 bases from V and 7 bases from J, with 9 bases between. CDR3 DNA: TGTGCCAGCAGTGAACACAGGGAACAGCCCCAGCATTTT. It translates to CASSEHREQPQHF. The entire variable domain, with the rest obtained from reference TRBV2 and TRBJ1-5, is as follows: EPEVTQTPSHQVTQMGQEVILRCVPISNHLYFYWYRQILGQKVEFLVSFYNNEISEKSEIFDDQFSVERPDGSNFTLKIRSTKLEDSAMYFCASSEHREQPQHFGDGTRLSIL.

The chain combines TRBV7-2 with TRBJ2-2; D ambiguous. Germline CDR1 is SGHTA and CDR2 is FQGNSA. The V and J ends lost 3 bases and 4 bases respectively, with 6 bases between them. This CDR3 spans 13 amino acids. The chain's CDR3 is CASSFTGTGELFF. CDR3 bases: TGTGCCAGCAGCTTTACGGGCACCGGGGAGCTGTTTTTT.

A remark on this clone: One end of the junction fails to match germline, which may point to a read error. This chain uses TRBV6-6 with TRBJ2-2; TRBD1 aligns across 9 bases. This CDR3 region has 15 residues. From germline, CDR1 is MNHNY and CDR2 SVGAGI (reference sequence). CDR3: CASSYSGDRDRGAVF. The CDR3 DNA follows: TGTGCCAGCAGTTACTCAGGGGACAGGGACCGGGGAGCTGTTTTT.

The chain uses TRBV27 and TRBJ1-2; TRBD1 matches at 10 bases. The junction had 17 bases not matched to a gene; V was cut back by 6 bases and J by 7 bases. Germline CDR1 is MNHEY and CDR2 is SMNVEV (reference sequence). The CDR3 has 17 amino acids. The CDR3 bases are TGTGCCAGCAGCCCAAATCTCGACAGGGGGCAAGCTTTTGGCTACACCTTC. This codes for CASSPNLDRGQAFGYTF.

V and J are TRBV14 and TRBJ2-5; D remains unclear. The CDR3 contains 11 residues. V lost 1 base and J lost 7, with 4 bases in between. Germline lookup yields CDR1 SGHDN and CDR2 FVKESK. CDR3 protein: CASSQVGTQYF. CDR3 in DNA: TGTGCCAGCAGCCAAGTAGGGACCCAGTACTTC.

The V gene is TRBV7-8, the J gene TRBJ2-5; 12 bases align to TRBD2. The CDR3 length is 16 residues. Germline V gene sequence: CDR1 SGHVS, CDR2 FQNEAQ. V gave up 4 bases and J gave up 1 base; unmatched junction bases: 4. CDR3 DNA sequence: TGTGCCAGCAGCTGGGGGACTAGCGGGCCCCAAGAGACCCAGTACTTC. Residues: CASSWGTSGPQETQYF. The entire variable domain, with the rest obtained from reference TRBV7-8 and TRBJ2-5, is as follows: GAGVSQSPRYKVAKRGQDVALRCDPISGHVSLFWYQQALGQGPEFLTYFQNEAQLDKSGLPSDRFFAERPEGSVSTLKIQRTQQEDSAVYLCASSWGTSGPQETQYFGPGTRLLVL.

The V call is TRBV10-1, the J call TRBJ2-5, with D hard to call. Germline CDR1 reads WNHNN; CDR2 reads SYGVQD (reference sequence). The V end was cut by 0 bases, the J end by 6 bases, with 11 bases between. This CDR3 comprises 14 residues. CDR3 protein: CASSESVAVKTQYF. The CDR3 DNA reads TGCGCCAGCAGTGAGTCAGTGGCAGTGAAGACCCAGTACTTC.

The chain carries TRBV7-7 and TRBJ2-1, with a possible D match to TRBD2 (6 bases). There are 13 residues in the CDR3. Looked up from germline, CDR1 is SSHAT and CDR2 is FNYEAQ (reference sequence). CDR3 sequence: CASGTGKRNEQFF. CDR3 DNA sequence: TGTGCTAGCGGAACGGGAAAGAGGAATGAGCAGTTCTTC.

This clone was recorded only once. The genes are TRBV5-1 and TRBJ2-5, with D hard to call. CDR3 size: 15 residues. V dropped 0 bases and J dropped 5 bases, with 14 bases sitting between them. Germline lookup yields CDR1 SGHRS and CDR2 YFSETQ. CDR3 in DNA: TGCGCCAGCAGCTTGGCCTTGGGGTCGACGGAGACCCAGTACTTC. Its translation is CASSLALGSTETQYF. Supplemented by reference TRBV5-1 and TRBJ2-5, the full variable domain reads KAGVTQTPRYLIKTRGQQVTLSCSPISGHRSVSWYQQTPGQGLQFLFEYFSETQRNKGNFPGRFSGRQFSNSRSEMNVSTLELGDSALYLCASSLALGSTETQYFGPGTRLLVL.